Listed below are T cell receptor beta chains from one sample, sequenced in a study of blood T cell repertoires in COVID-19. The method was immunoSEQ multiplex PCR; TCRdb's version includes in-frame clones alone and lacks a portion of them. The table records some 220,000 clones, 70% to 90% of them present only once. Sequenced material: peripheral blood. These TCRs come from a man aged 50 or older with acute or convalescent COVID-19. CDR3s include the opening cysteine and the closing phenylalanine or tryptophan. A D gene is named only where the DNA matches it firmly. A clone size is listed for some rows: how often the clone was seen (once, few, many), or a class if it is expanded.

TRBV7-9,.,few,TRBJ1-3,TGTGCCAGCAGCTTAGGGTTGGCAAGCATATATTTT,CASSLGLASIYF
TRBV28,.,.,TRBJ1-5,TGTGCCAGCAGTTTAGCGGCGGGCAATCAGCCCCAGCATTTT,CASSLAAGNQPQHF
TRBV5-4,TRBD2,.,TRBJ2-7,TGTGCCAGCAGCTTGTACGGGACTAGCTCCGAGCAGTACTTC,CASSLYGTSSEQYF
TRBV5-8,TRBD1,.,TRBJ2-3,TGTGCCAGCAGCCCCGGGACAGGGGATGGAGATACGCAGTATTTT,CASSPGTGDGDTQYF
TRBV27,.,.,TRBJ2-1,TGTGCCAGCAGACCCCCCCAGCGGCCGTCACCTACCTACAATGAGCAGTTCTTC,CASRPPQRPSPTYNEQFF
TRBV7-2,.,.,TRBJ1-5,TGTGCCAGCACCCGGGGGGACACCATTCAGCCCCAGCATTTT,CASTRGDTIQPQHF
TRBV14,TRBD2,once,TRBJ2-1,TGTGCCAGCAGCCAAGTAGCGGGAGCTTTTGCTGAGCAGTTCTTC,CASSQVAGAFAEQFF
TRBV9,TRBD1,.,TRBJ1-2,TGTGCCAGCAGCCCGGGACAGAGGTATGGCTACACCTTC,CASSPGQRYGYTF
TRBV18,TRBD1,.,TRBJ1-6,TGTGCCAGCTCTCGACAGGGAGGAGATTCACCCCTCCACTTT,CASSRQGGDSPLHF
TRBV9,.,.,TRBJ1-6,TGTGCCAGCAGCTTAGGGACGGGGAATTCACCCCTCCACTTT,CASSLGTGNSPLHF
TRBV10-2,TRBD1,.,TRBJ2-7,TGCGCCAGCAGCTTGGGAAGAACTTCACAGGGGACCTACGAGCAGTACTTC,CASSLGRTSQGTYEQYF
TRBV2,.,few,TRBJ1-6,TGTGCCAGCACCCGGGAGTATAATTCACCCCTCCACTTT,CASTREYNSPLHF
TRBV5-6,.,.,TRBJ2-4,TGTGCCAGCAGCTTCGCCGAGGCCCCGAAGGATGAAAACATTCAGTACTTC,CASSFAEAPKDENIQYF
TRBV9,.,.,TRBJ2-4,TGTGCCAGCAGCGTAGACTCCGGGGGAGGAAACATTCAGTACTTC,CASSVDSGGGNIQYF
TRBV30,.,once,TRBJ1-1,TGTGCCTGGAGTCGTAGGGAGGTGGCTTTCTTT,CAWSRREVAFF
TRBV14,.,.,TRBJ1-4,TGTGCCAGCAGCCACTATGAAAAACTGTTTTTT,CASSHYEKLFF
TRBV3-1/TRBV3-2,.,.,TRBJ2-7,TGTGCCAGCAGCCAACTAAGTATCTCCGAGCAGTACTTC,CASSQLSISEQYF
TRBV30,.,.,TRBJ1-6,TGTGCCTGGACCCACAGTCGCGATTCACCCCTCCACTTT,CAWTHSRDSPLHF
TRBV7-6,TRBD1,few,TRBJ2-6,TGTGCCAGCAGCACCCGACAGGGGATATACTCTGGGGCCAACGTCCTGACTTTC,CASSTRQGIYSGANVLTF
TRBV25-1,.,.,TRBJ2-2,TGTGCCAGCAGTTCAACTTCGAACACCGGGGAGCTGTTTTTT,CASSSTSNTGELFF
TRBV15,.,.,TRBJ1-4,TGTGCCACCAGCCCAACAGGTACTAATGAAAAACTGTTTTTT,CATSPTGTNEKLFF
TRBV3-1/TRBV3-2,TRBD1,few,TRBJ1-6,TGTGCCAGCAGCCCGAAATTCGGACAGGGAGACAATTCACCCCTCCACTTT,CASSPKFGQGDNSPLHF
TRBV28,.,few,TRBJ1-6,TGTGCCAGCAGTTTGAGTTGGCGGCCCAGCTCCTATAATTCACCCCTCCACTTT,CASSLSWRPSSYNSPLHF
TRBV11-3,.,.,TRBJ1-6,TGTGCCAGCAGCTTGCAGGGGTATAATTCACCCCTCCACTTT,CASSLQGYNSPLHF
TRBV18,TRBD1,.,TRBJ1-2,TGTGCCAGCTCACCGCAGACAGGGGGAGAGGAGGATGGCTACACCTTC,CASSPQTGGEEDGYTF
TRBV28,.,few,TRBJ1-5,TGTGCCAGCAGTTCCCTAAGTAGGGCACTAGGTCAGCCCCAGCATTTT,CASSSLSRALGQPQHF
TRBV4-1,.,.,TRBJ2-3,TGCGCCAGCAGCCTCAATGGGGCAGAAGATACGCAGTATTTT,CASSLNGAEDTQYF
TRBV7-8,TRBD2,once,TRBJ2-7,TGTGCCAGCAGCTTCACTAGCGGGAGGGCGGCCTACGAGCAGTACTTC,CASSFTSGRAAYEQYF
TRBV9,.,.,TRBJ1-4,TGTGCCAGCAGCCGTCTTGATGGGGCGACTGAAAAACTGTTTTTT,CASSRLDGATEKLFF
TRBV9,TRBD1,.,TRBJ1-2,TGTGCCAGCAGCGCCAGGGACAGACGTAACTATGGCTACACCTTC,CASSARDRRNYGYTF
TRBV11-2,.,once,TRBJ2-5,TGTGCCAGCAGCGCGACGGTCCGGGATCAAGAGACCCAGTACTTC,CASSATVRDQETQYF
TRBV7-3,.,few,TRBJ1-2,TGTGCCAGCAGCTCTCAAGGAGGGGCATCGGTTGGCTACACCTTC,CASSSQGGASVGYTF
TRBV29-1,.,.,TRBJ1-5,TGCAGCGTTCAACAGGGACCCAATCAGCCCCAGCATTTT,CSVQQGPNQPQHF
TRBV30,TRBD1,.,TRBJ1-5,TGTGCCTGGAACAGACCCGGGCAGGGGGCTCAGCCCCAGCATTTT,CAWNRPGQGAQPQHF
TRBV2,.,.,TRBJ1-2,TGTGCCAGCATGGAGGAGAACTATGGCTACACCTTC,CASMEENYGYTF
TRBV28,TRBD1,.,TRBJ1-5,TGTGCCAGCAGTAGGACAGGGGATCGACAGCCCCAGCATTTT,CASSRTGDRQPQHF
TRBV11-3,TRBD1,.,TRBJ1-1,TGTGCCAGCAGCTTCACCCGACAGGGGACTGAAGCTTTCTTT,CASSFTRQGTEAFF
TRBV27,TRBD2,few,TRBJ2-7,TGTGCCAGCAGTTTGGGGAGGGCCTACGAGCAGTACTTC,CASSLGRAYEQYF
TRBV27,.,.,TRBJ1-2,TGTGCCAGCAGTTTATCCGGACAGTCTAACTATGGCTACACCTTC,CASSLSGQSNYGYTF
TRBV3-1/TRBV3-2,.,.,TRBJ2-1,TGTGCCAGCAGCCGGCGAGGAAGGGGACTGGATGAGCAGTTCTTC,CASSRRGRGLDEQFF
TRBV5-5,TRBD1,.,TRBJ2-2,TGTGCCAGCAGCTTACCGGGACAGGGGGTATCCGGGGAGCTGTTTTTT,CASSLPGQGVSGELFF
TRBV5-4,.,.,TRBJ2-7,TGTGCCAGCAGCTTGGGACAGTACGAGCAGTACTTC,CASSLGQYEQYF
TRBV6-6,.,.,TRBJ1-1,TGTGCCAGCAGTTTTGCGGGGGATCCTGAAGCTTTCTTT,CASSFAGDPEAFF
TRBV28,TRBD1,.,TRBJ1-2,TGTGCCAGCTCCAGGGACAGGGGATATGGCTACACCTTC,CASSRDRGYGYTF
TRBV19,.,.,TRBJ1-5,TGTGCCAGTAGTATAAAGGGGCGATATAGCAATCAGCCCCAGCATTTT,CASSIKGRYSNQPQHF
TRBV6-5,TRBD2,.,TRBJ2-7,TGTGCCAGCAGCCTCCTAGCGGCCGCTGCAGACGAGCAGTACTTC,CASSLLAAAADEQYF
TRBV6-1,.,.,TRBJ1-2,TGTGCCAGCAGTGAATCTCGGGGTTCCGGCTACACCTTC,CASSESRGSGYTF
TRBV3-1/TRBV3-2,.,few,TRBJ2-5,TGTGCCAGCAGGTTAACCTCGGGGTTGGCCCAGTACTTC,CASRLTSGLAQYF
TRBV7-6,.,.,TRBJ1-4,TGTGCCAGCAGCTTAATTGTTGGGCGAGAAAAACTGTTTTTT,CASSLIVGREKLFF
TRBV4-2,TRBD1,.,TRBJ2-4,TGTGCCAGCAGCCTCGACAGGGAAAACATTCAGTACTTC,CASSLDRENIQYF
TRBV6-5,TRBD1,.,TRBJ1-1,TGTGCCAGCAGTTCAGGACAGGCGAACACTGAAGCTTTCTTT,CASSSGQANTEAFF
TRBV10-3,TRBD1,.,TRBJ2-1,TGTGCCATCAGTGAGCCCGGGACAGGGGGGAACAATGAGCAGTTCTTC,CAISEPGTGGNNEQFF
TRBV19,.,.,TRBJ2-3,TGTGCCAGTGGCGGAGACAGATTCACAGATACGCAGTATTTT,CASGGDRFTDTQYF
TRBV30,.,few,TRBJ1-5,TGTGCCTGGACCGGACATGACAATCAGCCCCAGCATTTT,CAWTGHDNQPQHF
TRBV6-1,.,.,TRBJ2-6,TGTGCCAGCATTGTGGGCGAATCTGGGGCCAACGTCCTGACTTTC,CASIVGESGANVLTF
TRBV2,TRBD2,.,TRBJ2-1,TGTGCCAGCACACGGGAGGGCCCCCTTAGCTCCTACAATGAGCAGTTCTTC,CASTREGPLSSYNEQFF
TRBV3-1/TRBV3-2,TRBD2,many,TRBJ2-5,TGTGCCAGCAGCCAACGAGCGGGACGGGGAGAGACCCAGTACTTC,CASSQRAGRGETQYF
TRBV4-1,TRBD1,once,TRBJ1-2,TGCGCCAGCAGCCTCCTCCAGGGGGCTTCCAACTATGGCTACACCTTC,CASSLLQGASNYGYTF
TRBV7-8,.,few,TRBJ2-7,TGTGCCAGCAGCCTCCTGTCGGGGTATGGTAACGAGCAGTACTTC,CASSLLSGYGNEQYF